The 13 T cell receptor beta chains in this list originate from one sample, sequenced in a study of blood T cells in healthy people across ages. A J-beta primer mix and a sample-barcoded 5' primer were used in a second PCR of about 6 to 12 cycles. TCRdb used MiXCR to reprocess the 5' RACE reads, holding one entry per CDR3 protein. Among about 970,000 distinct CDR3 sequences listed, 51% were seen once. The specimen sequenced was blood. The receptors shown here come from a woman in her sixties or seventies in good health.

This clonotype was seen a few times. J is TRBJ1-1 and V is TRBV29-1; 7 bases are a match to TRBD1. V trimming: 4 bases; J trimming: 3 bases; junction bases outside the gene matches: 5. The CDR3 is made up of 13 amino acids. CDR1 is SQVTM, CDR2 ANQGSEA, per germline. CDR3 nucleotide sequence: TGCAGCGTTGGGACAGGCCCCGACACTGAAGCTTTCTTT. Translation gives CSVGTGPDTEAFF. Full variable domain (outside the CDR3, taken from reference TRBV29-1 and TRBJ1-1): SAVISQKPSRDICQRGTSLTIQCQVDSQVTMMFWYRQQPGQSLTLIATANQGSEATYESGFVIDKFPISRPNLTFSTLTVSNMSPEDSSIYLCSVGTGPDTEAFFGQGTRLTVV.

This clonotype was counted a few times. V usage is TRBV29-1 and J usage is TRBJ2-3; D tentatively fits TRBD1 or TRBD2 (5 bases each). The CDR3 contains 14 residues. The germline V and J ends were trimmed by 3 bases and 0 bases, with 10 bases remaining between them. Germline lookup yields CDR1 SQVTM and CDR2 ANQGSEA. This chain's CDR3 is CSVDGGLSTDTQYF. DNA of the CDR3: TGCAGCGTTGATGGGGGATTGAGCACAGATACGCAGTATTTT.

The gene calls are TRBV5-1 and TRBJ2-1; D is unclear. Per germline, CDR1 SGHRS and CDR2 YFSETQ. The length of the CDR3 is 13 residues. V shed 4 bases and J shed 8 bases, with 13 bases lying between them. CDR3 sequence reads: CASSILNMDEQFF. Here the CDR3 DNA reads TGCGCCAGCAGCATCCTAAACATGGATGAGCAGTTCTTC.

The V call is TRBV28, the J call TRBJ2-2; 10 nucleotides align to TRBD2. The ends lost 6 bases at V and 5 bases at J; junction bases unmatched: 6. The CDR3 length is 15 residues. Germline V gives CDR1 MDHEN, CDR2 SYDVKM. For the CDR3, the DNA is TGTGCCAGCAGCCTAGCGGGAGTTCGAACCGGGGAGCTGTTTTTT. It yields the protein CASSLAGVRTGELFF.

The CDR3 loop reads CASSLGIEGLGGYTF. The CDR3 DNA reads as TGTGCCAGCAGTTTAGGGATCGAGGGGCTCGGCGGCTACACCTTC. V and J are TRBV12-3 or TRBV12-4 and TRBJ1-2, with D possibly matching TRBD1 (5 bases). V lost 1 base to trimming and J lost 8 bases, with 17 bases between them. The CDR3 has 15 residues.

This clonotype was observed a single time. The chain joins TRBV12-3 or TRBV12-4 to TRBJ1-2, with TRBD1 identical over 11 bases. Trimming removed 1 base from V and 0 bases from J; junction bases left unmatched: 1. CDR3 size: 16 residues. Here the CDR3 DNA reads TGTGCCAGCAGTTTAGTGGGACAGGGGGCTAACTATGGCTACACCTTC. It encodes CASSLVGQGANYGYTF.

CDR3 coding DNA: TGCGCCAGCTCCAAGCGGGAGGGGTACGAGCAGTACTTC. The encoded protein is CASSKREGYEQYF. V is TRBV10-1 and J is TRBJ2-7, with TRBD2 identical over 10 bases. Losses at the gene ends were 8 bases for V and 4 bases for J; bases not matched to a gene: 5. Germline V gives CDR1 WNHNN, CDR2 SYGVQD (reference sequence). The CDR3 is 13 amino acids.

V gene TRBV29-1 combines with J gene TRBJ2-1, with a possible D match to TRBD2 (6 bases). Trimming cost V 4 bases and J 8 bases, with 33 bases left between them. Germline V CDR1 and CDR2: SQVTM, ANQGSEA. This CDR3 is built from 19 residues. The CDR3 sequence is CSVGGGTVKGSGPVDEQFF. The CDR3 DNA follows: TGCAGCGTTGGGGGCGGGACGGTCAAAGGGTCGGGCCCGGTGGATGAGCAGTTCTTC.

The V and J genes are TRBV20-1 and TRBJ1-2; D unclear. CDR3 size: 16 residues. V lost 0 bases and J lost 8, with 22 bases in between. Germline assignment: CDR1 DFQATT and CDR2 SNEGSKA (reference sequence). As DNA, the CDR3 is TGCAGTGCTAGAGACCCAAACCGGGCCATAAGAAGAGGCTACACCTTC. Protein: CSARDPNRAIRRGYTF.

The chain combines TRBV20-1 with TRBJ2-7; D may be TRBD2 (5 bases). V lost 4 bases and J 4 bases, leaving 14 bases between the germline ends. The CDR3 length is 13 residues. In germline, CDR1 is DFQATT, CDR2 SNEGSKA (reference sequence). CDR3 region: CSANVGGRYEQYF. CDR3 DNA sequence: TGCAGTGCTAATGTCGGAGGAAGATACGAGCAGTACTTC.

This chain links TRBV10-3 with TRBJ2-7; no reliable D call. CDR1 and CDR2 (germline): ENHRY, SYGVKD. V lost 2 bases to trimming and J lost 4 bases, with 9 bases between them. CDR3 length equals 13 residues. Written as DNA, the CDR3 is TGTGCCATCAGTGAGGCAGTGCAATACGAGCAGTACTTC. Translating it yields CAISEAVQYEQYF.

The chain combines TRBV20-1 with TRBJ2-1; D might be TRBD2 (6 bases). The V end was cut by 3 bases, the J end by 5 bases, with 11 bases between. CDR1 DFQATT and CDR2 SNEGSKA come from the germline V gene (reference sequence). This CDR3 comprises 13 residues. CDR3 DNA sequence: TGCAGTGCTAGCGGGACTGCCGACAATGAGCAGTTCTTC. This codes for CSASGTADNEQFF.

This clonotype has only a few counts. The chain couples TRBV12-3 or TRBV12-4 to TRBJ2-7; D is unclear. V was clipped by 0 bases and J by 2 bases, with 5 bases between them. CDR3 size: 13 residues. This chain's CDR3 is CASSLAIAYEQYF. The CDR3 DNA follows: TGTGCCAGCAGTTTAGCCATAGCCTACGAGCAGTACTTC.